A selection of T cell receptor beta chains follows, all from one sample in a study of Ad26.COV2.S vaccination and SARS-CoV-2 variants. Here immunoSEQ multiplex PCR was the method, and the copy in TCRdb shows in-frame clones only, minus some. This sample has a few hundred thousand clones, with approximately 91% found just once. This specimen was peripheral blood, taken in a trial of Ad26.COV2.S vaccine versus placebo. These receptors were obtained from a person between 18 and 65 years old who received the Ad26.COV2.S COVID-19 vaccine or a placebo. The CDR3 runs from the conserved cysteine through the conserved F or W. The D gene is left open where the match is weak. The size field is filled for only some rows; it gives once, few, many or a size class.

d_call clone_size j_call v_call cdr3_nt cdr3_aa
TRBD1 once TRBJ2-1 TRBV4-1 TGCGCCAGCAGCATACGGCTTACAGGGGGCCTCTACAATGAGCAGTTCTTC CASSIRLTGGLYNEQFF
- - TRBJ2-5 TRBV27 TGTGCCAGCAGTTTACGGCCCCGGGGAGCTCAAGAGACCCAGTACTTC CASSLRPRGAQETQYF
- - TRBJ1-1 TRBV7-9 TGTGCCAGCAGCTTAGGAACGGGGACTGAAGCTTTCTTT CASSLGTGTEAFF
TRBD1 few TRBJ2-7 TRBV28 TGTGCCAGCAGATGGACAGGGGGTTCCGAGCAGTACTTC CASRWTGGSEQYF
- - TRBJ1-4 TRBV11-1 TGTGCCAGCAGCCTACGGGAGAAGGAAAAACTGTTTTTT CASSLREKEKLFF
- - TRBJ1-1 TRBV30 TGTGCCTGGAGGGTATTAGGACAGCCGAACACTGAAGCTTTCTTT CAWRVLGQPNTEAFF
- - TRBJ1-1 TRBV9 TGTGCCAGCAGCGCCTCAGGGGAGGCCGGCACTGAAGCTTTCTTT CASSASGEAGTEAFF
- - TRBJ1-6 TRBV5-1 TGCGCCAGCAGCTTGGGGACGGCCCTTAATTCACCCCTCCACTTT CASSLGTALNSPLHF
- - TRBJ1-4 TRBV11-2 TGTGCCAGCGGTCGGGGCACTAATGAAAAACTGTTTTTT CASGRGTNEKLFF
- - TRBJ1-2 TRBV4-1 TGCGCCAGCAGCCAGACTACAGGGAATCACTATGGCTACACCTTC CASSQTTGNHYGYTF
- - TRBJ2-3 TRBV15 TGTGCCACCAGCGTAAGCGGGTCTAGCACAGATACGCAGTATTTT CATSVSGSSTDTQYF
TRBD2 - TRBJ2-1 TRBV9 TGTGCCAGCGGGGCGGGAGCGGGGTCCTACAATGAGCAGTTCTTC CASGAGAGSYNEQFF
- - TRBJ1-1 TRBV27 TGTGCCAGCAACCTCGAGGCGGGAATGAACACTGAAGCTTTCTTT CASNLEAGMNTEAFF
- - TRBJ1-6 TRBV4-2 TGTGCCAGCAGCCAAGGGGACCTCGATTCACCCCTCCACTTT CASSQGDLDSPLHF
TRBD2 - TRBJ2-3 TRBV7-9 TGTGCCAGCAGCTTAGCCGCGGGAGGAGGAACAGATACGCAGTATTTT CASSLAAGGGTDTQYF
- - TRBJ2-7 TRBV5-6 TGTGCCAGCAGCTTGGCCGGGCACGGCGAGCAGTACTTC CASSLAGHGEQYF
- - TRBJ1-1 TRBV24-1 TGTGCCACCAGCAAAGCGGATGGCACTGAAGCTTTCTTT CATSKADGTEAFF
- few TRBJ2-7 TRBV5-5 TGTGCCAGCAGCTTGGGCTACGAGCAGTACTTC CASSLGYEQYF
TRBD2 once TRBJ2-4 TRBV30 TGTGCCTGGAGTCCACCGGGACTAGGTTTATCCAAAAACATTCAGTACTTC CAWSPPGLGLSKNIQYF
TRBD1 - TRBJ2-7 TRBV18 TGTGCCAGCTCAGCCGGGACAGGGCCCGCCTACGAGCAGTACTTC CASSAGTGPAYEQYF
TRBD1 - TRBJ1-1 TRBV5-1 TGCGCCAGCAGCTTAGGGACAGGTGCAATGAACACTGAAGCTTTCTTT CASSLGTGAMNTEAFF
- - TRBJ1-2 TRBV30 TGTGCCTGGAGTCCGGCAGGGGACTATGGCTACACCTTC CAWSPAGDYGYTF
- - TRBJ1-2 TRBV6-1 TGTGCCAGCAGTGAAGCGGCGGCCTATAACTATGGCTACACCTTC CASSEAAAYNYGYTF
TRBD2 - TRBJ2-1 TRBV4-1 TGCGCCAGCAGCCGAACCGGGACTAGCATATATGAGCAGTTCTTC CASSRTGTSIYEQFF
- once TRBJ1-1 TRBV12-3/TRBV12-4 TGTGCCAGCCGCCCCAGGGCTGGGGGGCAAGCTTTCTTT CASRPRAGGQAFF
- - TRBJ1-6 TRBV12-3/TRBV12-4 TGTGCCAGCAGTTTATCCCGGGACTCACCCCTCCACTTT CASSLSRDSPLHF
- - TRBJ1-1 TRBV11-2 TGTGCCAGCAGCCCAAGCCGGGACACTGAAGCTTTCTTT CASSPSRDTEAFF
TRBD1 - TRBJ1-5 TRBV28 TGTGCCAGCAGGGGCTGGGACAGGGTGCAGCCCCAGCATTTT CASRGWDRVQPQHF
- - TRBJ1-2 TRBV2 TGTGCCAGCAGCCTCGGACACATCTCTAACTATGGCTACACCTTC CASSLGHISNYGYTF
TRBD2 - TRBJ2-5 TRBV6-5 TGTGCCAGTCTTGGAGCGCGGGAGGGCCAAGAGACCCAGTACTTC CASLGAREGQETQYF
- - TRBJ2-3 TRBV18 TGTGCCAGCTCACCACAGACAGGATCAGACACAGATACGCAGTATTTT CASSPQTGSDTDTQYF
- - TRBJ2-2 TRBV10-3 TGTGCCATCAGAGCGAACACCGGGGAGCTGTTTTTT CAIRANTGELFF
- - TRBJ1-5 TRBV5-8 TGTGCCAGCAGCCCACGACGTCGGCCGCTCAATCAGCCCCAGCATTTT CASSPRRRPLNQPQHF
- - TRBJ1-3 TRBV11-3 TGTGCCAGCAGCTTAGGGGGGACCGGAAACACCATATATTTT CASSLGGTGNTIYF
TRBD1 - TRBJ1-1 TRBV6-1 TGTGCCAGCAGTGACAACAGGGGGAACACTGAAGCTTTCTTT CASSDNRGNTEAFF
- - TRBJ1-2 TRBV24-1 TGTGCCACCAGTCTCCGAGGGAGGGGGTTTACATTGTATGGCTACACCTTC CATSLRGRGFTLYGYTF
- - TRBJ1-1 TRBV6-2/TRBV6-3 TGTGCCAGCAGTTACCGAGAGCCCCTCATGAACACTGAAGCTTTCTTT CASSYREPLMNTEAFF
TRBD2 - TRBJ2-7 TRBV24-1 TGTGCCACCAGTGATTTTTTCGGACTAGCGGACTCCTACGAGCAGTACTTC CATSDFFGLADSYEQYF
- - TRBJ2-5 TRBV28 TGTGCCAGCAGTTTAGCGGGATTGGGAGAGACCCAGTACTTC CASSLAGLGETQYF
- - TRBJ2-7 TRBV12-3/TRBV12-4 TGTGCCAGCAGTTTACAGATTTCCGAGCAGTACTTC CASSLQISEQYF
TRBD1 - TRBJ2-5 TRBV5-1 TGCGCCAGCAGCCGGACAGGTCAAGAGACCCAGTACTTC CASSRTGQETQYF
TRBD2 - TRBJ2-1 TRBV18 TGTGCCAGCTCACGAAAGGAAGTTGGCGGGAGCTCCTACAATGAGCAGTTCTTC CASSRKEVGGSSYNEQFF
- - TRBJ2-7 TRBV12-3/TRBV12-4 TGTGCCAGCAGTTTAGAGCCCGGGTACGAGCAGTACTTC CASSLEPGYEQYF
- - TRBJ1-4 TRBV3-1/TRBV3-2 TGTGCCAGCAGTCTAACAGGGACTAATGAAAAACTGTTTTTT CASSLTGTNEKLFF
- - TRBJ2-7 TRBV6-2/TRBV6-3 TGTGCCAGCAGTTATGAAGGGATGGGGCCCTACGAGCAGTACTTC CASSYEGMGPYEQYF
- - TRBJ2-7 TRBV3-1/TRBV3-2 TGTGCCAGCAGCCAAGATCTGTTATCCTCCTACGAGCAGTACTTC CASSQDLLSSYEQYF
- once TRBJ2-5 TRBV28 TGTGCCAGCAGTTTCGGCAGGGCTCAAGAGACCCAGTACTTC CASSFGRAQETQYF
- - TRBJ1-1 TRBV15 TGTGCCACCAGCAGAGATCGGGAAGGGAGCACTGAAGCTTTCTTT CATSRDREGSTEAFF
- - TRBJ2-3 TRBV5-8 TGTGCCAGCAGCTTGCAAACGGCCTACACAGATACGCAGTATTTT CASSLQTAYTDTQYF
TRBD1 - TRBJ2-3 TRBV18 TGTGCCAGCTCACCTCGAGCGGACAGGGGAGGAGATACGCAGTATTTT CASSPRADRGGDTQYF
TRBD2 - TRBJ2-2 TRBV28 TGTGCCAGCAGTGTGCCGGGACTAGCGGGAGTTAGGGAGCTGTTTTTT CASSVPGLAGVRELFF
TRBD1 few TRBJ2-2 TRBV30 TGTGCCTGGAGTCAAGGGGACAGGGTGGAGACCGGGGAGCTGTTTTTT CAWSQGDRVETGELFF
TRBD1 - TRBJ2-1 TRBV15 TGTGCCACCAGCAGTTCAGGGGGTATCAATGAGCAGTTCTTC CATSSSGGINEQFF
TRBD2 - TRBJ2-1 TRBV30 TGTGCCTGGAGTGGTGGAGTAGCGGGGAATGAGCAGTTCTTC CAWSGGVAGNEQFF
TRBD1 - TRBJ1-2 TRBV15 TGTGCCACCAGCAGCCCCGGGACAGGACGCTATGGCTACACCTTC CATSSPGTGRYGYTF
TRBD2 - TRBJ2-1 TRBV6-2/TRBV6-3 TGTGCCAGCAGCGGGACTAGCGGGAGTGTTGAGCAGTTCTTC CASSGTSGSVEQFF